Each of the 26 T cell receptor beta chains below was sequenced from the same sample in a study of identical twins. TCRdb re-derived calls from the 5' RACE reads in MiXCR, one entry per CDR3 protein. The sample holds around 650,000 distinct CDR3 sequences, around 7.4% seen once. The data were also submitted as part of a second study, on yellow fever vaccine responses in identical twins.

Sequencing was performed on PBMCs. The receptors shown here come from a woman aged 18 to 35 in good health.

This chain joins TRBV28 and TRBJ2-7; TRBD2 matches 7 bases. The ends lost 2 bases at V and 2 bases at J; junction bases unmatched: 3. Per germline, CDR1 MDHEN and CDR2 SYDVKM. The CDR3 spans 14 residues. The CDR3, as DNA: TGTGCCAGCAGTTTAGCTAGCGGACCCTACGAGCAGTACTTC. This codes for CASSLASGPYEQYF.

This clonotype was seen repeatedly, ten times or more. This chain uses TRBV6-1 with TRBJ1-4; 8 bases map to TRBD1. J lost 7 bases, V lost 6 bases, and 10 bases had no gene match. The CDR3 runs 15 residues. CDR1 is MNHNS, CDR2 SASEGT, per germline. The CDR3 sequence: CASSSAGGGGEKLFF. The CDR3 DNA is TGTGCCAGCAGCTCAGCAGGGGGCGGAGGTGAAAAACTGTTTTTT.

This clonotype has just a few counts. The chain couples TRBV6-1 to TRBJ2-7; TRBD1 matches 7 bases. The CDR3 is 16 amino acids. With V trimmed by 5 bases and J by 3 bases, 13 bases remained unmatched. The germline V gene encodes CDR1 MNHNS and CDR2 SASEGT. The CDR3 here is CASSPWGQINNYEQYF. The CDR3 nucleotides are TGTGCCAGCAGTCCTTGGGGACAGATAAATAACTACGAGCAGTACTTC.

This sequence joins TRBV20-1 and TRBJ2-5; 9 nucleotides agree with TRBD1. V shed 6 bases, J shed 5 bases, and the junction held 7 bases outside the gene matches. The CDR3 extends over 13 amino acids. CDR1 and CDR2 (germline): DFQATT, SNEGSKA (reference sequence). CDR3 amino acids: CSAAGTGHETQYF. The CDR3 bases are TGCAGTGCCGCCGGGACAGGGCACGAGACCCAGTACTTC.

This clonotype was observed a handful of times. The gene calls are TRBV29-1 and TRBJ2-7, with D possibly matching TRBD1 (7 bases). The CDR3 is made up of 12 amino acids. Germline CDR1 is SQVTM and CDR2 is ANQGSEA. The V gene lost 6 bases and the J gene lost 6 bases, with 15 bases spanning the gap. CDR3 sequence reads: CSVSEGAGEQYF. The CDR3 region has the DNA TGCAGCGTATCGGAGGGGGCTGGCGAGCAGTACTTC.

There are many counts of this clonotype. The chain is built from TRBV7-3 and TRBJ2-1, with 8 nucleotides matching TRBD2. CDR1 and CDR2 (germline): SGHTA, FQGTGA. The CDR3 is made up of 12 amino acids. Trimming cost V 4 bases and J 14 bases; bases outside gene matches: 7. The CDR3 reads CASSSGTGLEFF. CDR3 coding DNA: TGTGCCAGCAGCTCTGGAACGGGACTAGAGTTCTTC.

The chain has TRBV3-1 and TRBJ1-1; 8 nucleotides align to TRBD1. Germline CDR1 LGHDT, CDR2 YNNKEL (reference sequence). Trimming took 3 bases from V and 5 from J; bases not matched to a gene: 5. The CDR3 contains 14 residues. CDR3 sequence reads: CASSHGQGRTEAFF. CDR3 coding DNA: TGTGCCAGCAGCCACGGACAGGGACGGACTGAAGCTTTCTTT. Complete variable domain (other parts from reference TRBV3-1 and TRBJ1-1): DTAVSQTPKYLVTQMGNDKSIKCEQNLGHDTMYWYKQDSKKFLKIMFSYNNKELIINETVPNRFSPKSPDKAHLNLHINSLELGDSAVYFCASSHGQGRTEAFFGQGTRLTVV.

This clonotype has just a few counts. The chain uses TRBV4-2 and TRBJ2-3; the match to TRBD2 covers 7 bases. Looked up from germline, CDR1 is LGHNA and CDR2 is YNFKEQ. V dropped 5 bases and J dropped 7; count of bases not matched to a gene: 15. CDR3 length equals 16 residues. In nucleotides, the CDR3 is TGTGCCAGCAGCGAACGGGGACTACAGTCCATTTATACGCAGTATTTT. It yields the protein CASSERGLQSIYTQYF.

This chain joins TRBV7-9 and TRBJ2-1; weak D call: TRBD1 (6 bases). Germline CDR1 reads SEHNR; CDR2 reads FQNEAQ (reference sequence). CDR3 length: 17 residues. V was shortened by 6 bases and J by 2 bases, with 20 bases between the two germline ends. This chain's CDR3 is CASRDTPQGAPYNEQFF. CDR3 bases: TGTGCCAGCAGAGACACCCCACAGGGAGCCCCCTACAATGAGCAGTTCTTC.

The chain couples TRBV27 to TRBJ2-3; D is perhaps TRBD2 (6 bases). The CDR3 runs 15 residues. CDR1 and CDR2 from the germline V gene are MNHEY and SMNVEV (reference sequence). With 7 bases removed from V and 5 bases from J, the gap between germline ends came to 19 bases. The CDR3 bases are TGTGCCAGCATCTCCGGGGGTGAGGGGTTAGATACGCAGTATTTT. Amino acid sequence: CASISGGEGLDTQYF.

Ten or more counts support this clonotype. The chain recombines TRBV6-5 with TRBJ1-1, with TRBD1 as a possible D gene (5 bases). Trimming shortened V by 0 bases and J by 4 bases, and 18 bases separated the two germline ends. Germline CDR1 and CDR2: MNHEY and SVGAGI. The CDR3 totals 17 residues. CDR3 protein: CASSYSNSGGVRTEAFF. DNA of the CDR3: TGTGCCAGCAGTTACTCAAACTCGGGAGGGGTTCGCACTGAAGCTTTCTTT.

The rearrangement links TRBV27 to TRBJ1-4; D unclear. Deletions cut 4 bases from V and 8 bases from J, with 17 bases between. Germline V CDR1 and CDR2: MNHEY, SMNVEV (reference sequence). The CDR3 is made up of 15 amino acids. The CDR3 DNA is TGTGCCAGCAGTTCCCTTGTGGGGAGAAGGGAAAAACTGTTTTTT. Translating gives CASSSLVGRREKLFF.

This clonotype was counted only a few times. J is TRBJ1-5 and V is TRBV24-1, with D maybe TRBD1 (5 bases). V was pared by 4 bases and J by 9 bases, with 18 bases between. This CDR3 is 15 amino acids long. The germline gives CDR1 KGHDR, CDR2 SFDVKD. The DNA for the CDR3 is TGTGCCACCAGTGACCGGGGACCTACATCGGGGCCCCAGCATTTT. It translates to CATSDRGPTSGPQHF.

This clonotype was recorded many times. This chain uses TRBV5-1 with TRBJ2-7; TRBD1 agrees at 8 bases. V shed 3 bases, J shed 4 bases, and the junction held 6 bases outside the gene matches. The CDR3 consists of 14 residues. Germline V gene lookup returns CDR1 SGHRS and CDR2 YFSETQ. The CDR3 loop is CASSWTGLAYEQYF. DNA of the CDR3: TGCGCCAGCAGCTGGACAGGGCTCGCGTACGAGCAGTACTTC. The entire variable domain, with the rest obtained from reference TRBV5-1 and TRBJ2-7, is as follows: KAGVTQTPRYLIKTRGQQVTLSCSPISGHRSVSWYQQTPGQGLQFLFEYFSETQRNKGNFPGRFSGRQFSNSRSEMNVSTLELGDSALYLCASSWTGLAYEQYFGPGTRLTVT.

In DNA form, the CDR3 reads TGCAGTGCTAGAGATTCCATGCCAGTTGGGACAGGGGTCCCCTACGAGCAGTACGTC. It codes for CSARDSMPVGTGVPYEQYV. This chain uses TRBV20-1 with TRBJ2-7; TRBD1 agrees at 10 bases. Trimming cost V 0 bases and J 2 bases; bases outside gene matches: 16. Germline V gives CDR1 DFQATT, CDR2 SNEGSKA (reference sequence). The CDR3 contains 19 residues.

This clonotype was seen many times. The rearrangement uses TRBV12-3 or TRBV12-4 and TRBJ1-5; possibly TRBD1 for D (5 bases). V lost 6 bases and J lost 6, with 18 bases in between. The CDR3 runs 15 residues. CDR3 region: CASRNMSGVGQPQHF. DNA for the CDR3: TGTGCCAGCAGGAATATGTCGGGGGTAGGTCAGCCCCAGCATTTT.

Concerning this clonotype itself: One end of the junction does not line up with germline, which may come from a read error. This chain joins TRBV20-1 and TRBJ2-7; 7 bases align to TRBD2. The germline gives CDR1 DFQATT, CDR2 SNEGSKA (reference sequence). The CDR3 is 16 residues long. CDR3 region: CCARDFLWRESYEQYF. CDR3 DNA: TGCTGTGCTAGAGATTTCCTCTGGCGGGAGTCTTACGAGCAGTACTTC.

The chain is built from TRBV7-2 and TRBJ2-6; 7 bases are a match to TRBD1. The J segment lost 0 bases and the V segment lost 5 bases, leaving 4 bases of the junction unmatched. The CDR3 loop spans 16 amino acids. Germline-derived CDR1 and CDR2 are SGHTA and FQGNSA. The CDR3 is CASSRTGNSGANVLTF. The CDR3 bases are TGTGCCAGCAGCCGGACAGGCAACTCTGGGGCCAACGTCCTGACTTTC.

This clonotype came up a few times. The chain joins TRBV29-1 to TRBJ2-7; tentative D call: TRBD2 (5 bases). This CDR3 is built from 14 residues. V was trimmed by 4 bases and J by 7 bases, leaving 20 bases between them. Per the germline V gene, CDR1 is SQVTM and CDR2 is ANQGSEA. The CDR3 sequence is CSVVIGVTPGEQYF. The CDR3 DNA follows: TGCAGCGTTGTCATCGGGGTTACACCTGGGGAGCAGTACTTC.

This clonotype was recorded many times. V usage is TRBV27 and J usage is TRBJ1-4; D is unresolved. CDR1 is MNHEY and CDR2 is SMNVEV in the germline V gene (reference sequence). V was pared by 7 bases and J by 7 bases, with 19 bases between. The CDR3 is made up of 15 amino acids. This CDR3 reads CASTWANPGREKLFF. CDR3 DNA: TGTGCCAGCACCTGGGCTAATCCGGGCCGTGAAAAACTGTTTTTT.

This clonotype appeared a few times. The chain carries TRBV2 and TRBJ1-1, with no clear D. Trimming left V 3 bases short and J 4 bases short, with 6 bases between. CDR3 length: 12 residues. Germline CDR1 SNHLY, CDR2 FYNNEI. The CDR3 sequence is CASSDPGTEAFF. The CDR3 DNA reads TGTGCCAGCAGTGACCCCGGCACTGAAGCTTTCTTT.

This clonotype was seen repeatedly, ten times or more. This chain links TRBV29-1 with TRBJ2-3; 8 bases match TRBD2. Trimming cost V 5 bases and J 5 bases; bases outside gene matches: 9. The CDR3 covers 14 residues. Germline V CDR1 and CDR2: SQVTM, ANQGSEA. The CDR3 region is CSVRERESLDTQYF. CDR3 bases: TGCAGCGTTAGGGAGCGGGAGTCTTTAGATACGCAGTATTTT.

The J gene is TRBJ2-5, the V gene TRBV7-6, with 7 nucleotides matching TRBD1. The CDR3 has 15 amino acids. CDR1 and CDR2 (germline): SGHVS, FNYEAQ. The V and J ends lost 5 bases and 1 base, in that order; junction bases with no gene match: 7. CDR3 loop: CASSAHWTGQETQYF. For the CDR3, the DNA is TGTGCCAGCAGCGCCCATTGGACAGGCCAAGAGACCCAGTACTTC. Full variable domain (remainder filled in from reference TRBV7-6 and TRBJ2-5): GAGVSQSPRYKVTKRGQDVALRCDPISGHVSLYWYRQALGQGPEFLTYFNYEAQQDKSGLPNDRFSAERPEGSISTLTIQRTEQRDSAMYRCASSAHWTGQETQYFGPGTRLLVL.

This clonotype has only a few counts. As DNA, the CDR3 is TGTGCCAGCACCTACGGGGACAGGGTGACTGAAGCTTTCTTT. Translation: CASTYGDRVTEAFF. The gene calls are TRBV6-1 and TRBJ1-1; TRBD1 aligns across 9 bases. This CDR3 is built from 14 residues. Germline V gene lookup returns CDR1 MNHNS and CDR2 SASEGT. J was trimmed by 5 bases and V by 7 bases; bases with no gene match: 8.

This clonotype was observed a handful of times. J is TRBJ2-5 and V is TRBV29-1; 10 bases match TRBD2. The CDR3 consists of 14 residues. V lost 3 bases to trimming and J lost 4 bases; unmatched junction nucleotides: 5. Germline V CDR1 and CDR2: SQVTM, ANQGSEA. In nucleotides, the CDR3 is TGCAGCGTTGATCCTAGCGGGGGATTAGAGACCCAGTACTTC. It encodes CSVDPSGGLETQYF.

At least ten counts were recorded for this clonotype. The chain uses TRBV25-1 and TRBJ1-6; D gene ambiguous. Trimming removed 5 bases at V and 7 bases at J, with 9 bases between. Per germline, CDR1 MGHDK and CDR2 SYGVNS. The CDR3 spans 13 residues. The CDR3 region has the DNA TGTGCCAGCAGTTCCTTGGGGAATTCACCCCTCCACTTT. This gives the protein CASSSLGNSPLHF.